The clone carrying this TCR beta chain was detected many times. What it recognizes is unknown. These data originate in a study of T cells in Graves' hyperthyroidism and ophthalmopathy. V was trimmed by 3 bases and J by 5 bases, leaving 19 bases between them. This CDR3 is built from 16 residues. TCR beta CDR3 region amplification was performed from RNA transcripts. The primer set for the first-round RT-PCR of the TCR CDR3 was HTBI. TCRdb recomputed calls from the multiplex PCR reads with MiXCR, one row per CDR3 protein. This sample has 300,000 to 450,000 distinct CDR3 sequences; 15% to 20% occur once, and the top ten carry 15%. Notes on the study in general: Most thyroid clonotypes that were expanded above 0.001 also turned up in blood. Ophthalmopathy and stable hyperthyroidism were separated by a 13 V-J model. Ophthalmopathy prediction by the model preceded onset by a median roughly 6 months.

The TCR sequence derives from a woman aged 40 to 55 with Graves' ophthalmopathy. Sequenced: blood. J is TRBJ2-5 and V is TRBV12-3 or TRBV12-4; no firm D call. CDR3 amino acids: CASSFTWSVGMETQYF. As DNA, the CDR3 is TGTGCCAGCAGTTTTACTTGGTCGGTGGGAATGGAGACCCAGTACTTC.